A selection of T cell receptor beta chains follows, all from one sample in a study of T-cell reconstitution after alpha-beta-depleted transplantation in children. TCRdb re-called the PCR reads through MiXCR, storing one row per CDR3 protein. The top ten clones hold around 4.8% of a sample with more than 200,000 distinct CDR3 sequences, 20% to 30% of them seen once. Sequenced here: PBMCs, mostly from graft donor cells, sampled 360 days after TCRalphabeta/CD19-depleted stem cell transplant. The receptor set was obtained from a female patient between 2 and 15 years old who had a stem cell transplant for congenital amegakaryocytic thrombocytopenia, so the T cells may come from the graft donor. Each CDR3 is given with its conserved first and last residue. The order of the fields is D gene, V gene, CDR3 protein. A D gene is named only where the DNA matches it firmly.

TRBD2,TRBV6-2/TRBV6-3,CASSSKFSGRPDTQYF
TRBD2,TRBV19,CASSIASGPYEQYF
TRBD1,TRBV28,CASSFGDSDNSPLHF
-,TRBV3-1,CACRPFWGRRYNEQFF
-,TRBV20-1,CSGQARRWNEQYF
-,TRBV10-3,CAISDWNQPQHF
-,TRBV29-1,CSVVVWSAGAEAFF
-,TRBV10-3,CAISEGGGRSYEQYF
-,TRBV5-1,CASSLATSIAGELFF
-,TRBV24-1,CATSEGVNRGSNEQFF
TRBD2,TRBV20-1,CSARVAGHHYEQYF
-,TRBV4-1,CASSQDPSGNEQFF
TRBD2,TRBV29-1,CSVPPRGASGNNEQFF
-,TRBV29-1,CSVVLPGEETQYF
-,TRBV29-1,CSVEDIRGNMHNEQFF
-,TRBV29-1,CSVVQGGGNTIYF
-,TRBV4-3,CASSQDSFGPVNEQFF
-,TRBV10-3,CAISESGGDTEAFF
TRBD2,TRBV4-3,CASSQDRASGVHNEQFF
TRBD2,TRBV12-3/TRBV12-4,CASSHSGKSGYEQYF
TRBD1,TRBV12-3/TRBV12-4,CASRPRQGTYEQYF
-,TRBV12-3/TRBV12-4,CASSLSFSRDSYEQYF
-,TRBV4-1,CASSQGPSRTSNQPQHF
TRBD1,TRBV20-1,CSARRPGQRNTIYF
TRBD2,TRBV28,CAGMTSGSTGELFF
TRBD2,TRBV20-1,CSAPSGGSYNEQFF
-,TRBV5-1,CASSLAGDTQYF
-,TRBV7-9,CASSSTIYSEKLFF
-,TRBV4-1,CASSPPAVNTEAFF
TRBD1,TRBV19,CASRRYTGANEKLFF
-,TRBV5-1,CATKQGANTGELFF
-,TRBV3-1,CASSQVGTGPSNTQYF
-,TRBV20-1,CSALEETQYF
-,TRBV5-1,CASSNPFTDTQYF
-,TRBV12-3/TRBV12-4,CASSLAHGISYTF
-,TRBV7-9,CASSLGSSQPQHF
TRBD2,TRBV4-3,CASSQVSGRPDTQYF
-,TRBV3-1,CASSHPGLNYEQYF
TRBD1,TRBV5-1,CASSLALQGLGDEQYF
TRBD2,TRBV20-1,CSANGGRAGGTDTQYF
-,TRBV19,CASSLQGSEQYF
TRBD2,TRBV15,CATSTLTSGVYNEQFF
TRBD1,TRBV19,CASSRQGAGSYNEQFF
-,TRBV20-1,CSARAETSRADQPQHF
-,TRBV28,CASSLLGRGVDTQYF
TRBD2,TRBV27,CASSLWRGAGGRTGELFF
-,TRBV12-3/TRBV12-4,CASNPGVRVLGQETQYF
-,TRBV19,CASSMAVGEQYF